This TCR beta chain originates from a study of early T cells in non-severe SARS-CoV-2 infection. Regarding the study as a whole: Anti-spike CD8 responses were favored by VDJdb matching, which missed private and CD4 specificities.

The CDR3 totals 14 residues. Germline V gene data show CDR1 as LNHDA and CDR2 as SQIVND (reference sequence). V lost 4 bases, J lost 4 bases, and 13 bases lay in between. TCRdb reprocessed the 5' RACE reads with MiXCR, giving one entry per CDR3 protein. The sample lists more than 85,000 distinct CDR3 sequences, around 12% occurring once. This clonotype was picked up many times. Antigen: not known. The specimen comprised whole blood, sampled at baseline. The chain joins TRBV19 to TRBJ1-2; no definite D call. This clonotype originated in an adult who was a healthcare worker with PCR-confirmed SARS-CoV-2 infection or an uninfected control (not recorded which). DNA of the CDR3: TGTGCCAGTAGTAGCCCCCCACGGGGCTATGGCTACACCTTC. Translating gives CASSSPPRGYGYTF. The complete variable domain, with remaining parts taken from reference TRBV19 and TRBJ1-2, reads DGGITQSPKYLFRKEGQNVTLSCEQNLNHDAMYWYRQDPGQGLRLIYYSQIVNDFQKGDIAEGYSVSREKKESFPLTVTSAQKNPTAFYLCASSSPPRGYGYTFGSGTRLTVV.